These 22 T cell receptor beta chains originate from one sample sequenced in a study of T cell repertoires in cytomegalovirus infection. TCRdb called the reads again in MiXCR, with one record for every CDR3 protein. The repertoire holds about a million distinct CDR3 sequences, with roughly 30% as singletons. The antigens these receptors bind are not known. The material was cultured CD8+ T cells from PBMCs, obtained from culture after CMV antigen stimulation. The source is a human donor in good health (CMV status not recorded). Some clones in this sample may be carry-over from other donors' samples.

This chain joins TRBV20-1 and TRBJ2-7; D might be TRBD2 (6 bases). Germline CDR1 and CDR2: DFQATT and SNEGSKA (reference sequence). There are 14 residues in the CDR3. Trimming took 6 bases from V and 3 from J, leaving 18 bases between them. CDR3 coding DNA: TGCAGTGCCGCCGGGGGTCAGGGTAACTACGAGCAGTACTTC. This translates into CSAAGGQGNYEQYF.

The chain uses TRBV13 and TRBJ1-2; D ambiguous. Trimming removed 5 bases at V and 8 bases at J, with 15 bases between. CDR1 and CDR2 (germline): PRHDT, FYEKMQ (reference sequence). The CDR3 extends over 13 amino acids. CDR3 in amino acids: CASSPRGSRGYTF. The CDR3 nucleotides read TGTGCCAGCAGCCCCCGAGGGAGTCGCGGCTACACCTTC.

This clonotype was seen a handful of times. The chain couples TRBV24-1 to TRBJ1-2; the match to TRBD1 covers 10 bases. The CDR3 consists of 15 residues. Germline V gives CDR1 KGHDR, CDR2 SFDVKD. V trimming: 3 bases; J trimming: 6 bases; junction bases outside the gene matches: 6. The CDR3 loop reads CATSDPGQGSHGYTF. In DNA, the CDR3 is TGTGCCACCAGTGATCCGGGACAGGGGAGCCATGGCTACACCTTC.

This clonotype has ten or more counts. V usage is TRBV7-8 and J usage is TRBJ2-5; possibly TRBD2 for D (6 bases). Germline CDR1 reads SGHVS; CDR2 reads FQNEAQ. This CDR3 is built from 14 residues. Trimming pared 6 bases from V and 2 bases from J, leaving 13 bases between. Here the CDR3 reads CASRPAGYQETQYF. As DNA, the CDR3 is TGTGCCAGCAGGCCAGCGGGCTATCAAGAGACCCAGTACTTC.

This clonotype was detected a few times. The chain recombines TRBV7-9 with TRBJ2-3, with D perhaps being TRBD1 or TRBD2 (6 bases each). V was shortened by 4 bases and J by 0 bases, with 20 bases between the two germline ends. The CDR3 contains 18 residues. The germline V gene has CDR1 SEHNR and CDR2 FQNEAQ (reference sequence). CDR3 in amino acids: CASSSSVGGLWSTDTQYF. In DNA, the CDR3 is TGTGCCAGCAGCTCGTCGGTGGGGGGCTTATGGAGCACAGATACGCAGTATTTT.

The V call is TRBV7-9, the J call TRBJ1-3; D is perhaps TRBD1 (5 bases). CDR1 and CDR2 from the germline V gene are SEHNR and FQNEAQ (reference sequence). V was trimmed by 5 bases and J by 4 bases, leaving 15 bases between them. The CDR3 sequence is 15 residues long. CDR3 amino acids: CASSAPGTGGNTIYF. The CDR3 bases are TGTGCCAGCAGCGCCCCCGGGACCGGAGGAAACACCATATATTTT. Complete variable domain (other parts from reference TRBV7-9 and TRBJ1-3): DTGVSQNPRHKITKRGQNVTFRCDPISEHNRLYWYRQTLGQGPEFLTYFQNEAQLEKSRLLSDRFSAERPKGSFSTLEIQRTEQGDSAMYLCASSAPGTGGNTIYFGEGSWLTVV.

Here the CDR3 reads CASSSTPQSSRGYTF. Here the CDR3 DNA reads TGTGCCAGCAGCTCAACCCCCCAGTCATCTCGGGGCTACACCTTC. This chain uses TRBV7-8 with TRBJ1-2; the D is unclear. The CDR3 covers 15 residues. The germline V gene encodes CDR1 SGHVS and CDR2 FQNEAQ. V gave up 4 bases and J gave up 8 bases, with 20 bases separating them.

Of note for this clonotype: The junction departs from the called germline gene at one end, perhaps through a read error. The chain is built from TRBV7-2 and TRBJ2-1; 8 positions match TRBD2. Germline CDR1 is SGHTA and CDR2 is FQGNSA. The length of the CDR3 is 18 residues. The CDR3 protein is CVSSLAQGSGGPGDEQFF. The CDR3 DNA sequence: TGTGTCAGCAGCTTAGCACAGGGTTCGGGGGGGCCGGGGGATGAGCAGTTCTTC.

This sequence joins TRBV2 and TRBJ1-4, with 7 bases identical to TRBD1. CDR3 length equals 15 residues. Unmatched junction bases numbered 4, after V lost 6 bases and J lost 0 bases. Germline assignment: CDR1 SNHLY and CDR2 FYNNEI. CDR3 in amino acids: CASRAGQATNEKLFF. The DNA for the CDR3 is TGTGCCAGCAGGGCCGGACAGGCAACTAATGAAAAACTGTTTTTT.

The chain carries TRBV2 and TRBJ1-6; weak D call: TRBD1 (5 bases). Trimming took off 3 bases at V and 11 bases at J, with 14 bases between the two ends. This CDR3 is built from 14 residues. Germline CDR1 is SNHLY and CDR2 is FYNNEI. This chain's CDR3 is CASSDLGGSTPLHF. CDR3 bases: TGTGCCAGCAGTGATTTGGGGGGGTCGACACCCCTCCACTTT.

The V gene is TRBV7-8, the J gene TRBJ1-1; 8 bases map to TRBD1. Germline-derived CDR1 and CDR2 are SGHVS and FQNEAQ. Trimming cost V 4 bases and J 10 bases; bases outside gene matches: 23. This CDR3 contains 18 residues. CDR3 coding DNA: TGTGCCAGCAGCTACCCGGAAACCGGGACAGGACCCCCGGAAGGAGCTTTCTTT. This gives the protein CASSYPETGTGPPEGAFF.

This clonotype was observed at least ten times. The chain employs TRBV7-2 and TRBJ2-3; possibly TRBD1 for D (5 bases). Germline-derived CDR1 and CDR2 are SGHTA and FQGNSA. Trimming removed 5 bases at V and 3 bases at J, with 12 bases between. The CDR3 runs 14 residues. CDR3 bases: TGTGCCAGCAGCCCGAGCAGGGTAACAGATACGCAGTATTTT. The encoded protein is CASSPSRVTDTQYF.

The table lists this clonotype with many counts. V is TRBV7-2 and J is TRBJ2-7; TRBD2 matches 9 bases. CDR3 length: 15 residues. Trimming cost V 5 bases and J 5 bases; bases outside gene matches: 10. The germline gives CDR1 SGHTA, CDR2 FQGNSA. CDR3 amino acids: CASSPRAGGPNEQYF. The CDR3 bases are TGTGCCAGCAGCCCCCGGGCGGGGGGGCCCAACGAGCAGTACTTC. Looking up the rest from reference TRBV7-2 and TRBJ2-7 gives the full variable domain: GAGVSQSPSNKVTEKGKDVELRCDPISGHTALYWYRQSLGQGLEFLIYFQGNSAPDKSGLPSDRFSAERTGGSVSTLTIQRTQQEDSAVYLCASSPRAGGPNEQYFGPGTRLTVT.

The V gene is TRBV6-8, the J gene TRBJ2-5, with a tentative D call TRBD2 (6 bases). The CDR3 has 15 residues. The V and J ends lost 5 bases and 2 bases respectively, with 15 bases between them. Germline CDR1 and CDR2: MNHGY and SAAAGT. The CDR3: CASSQIAGLQETQYF. The CDR3 coding sequence is TGTGCCAGCAGTCAAATCGCGGGGCTTCAAGAGACCCAGTACTTC.

This chain links TRBV6-5 with TRBJ2-5; D is possibly TRBD1 or TRBD2 (5 bases each). The germline V gene has CDR1 MNHEY and CDR2 SVGAGI. V gave up 2 bases and J gave up 5 bases, with 15 bases separating them. The CDR3 is 15 amino acids. This CDR3 is CASSYRRDLRETQYF. Here the CDR3 DNA reads TGTGCCAGCAGTTACAGAAGGGACCTGCGGGAGACCCAGTACTTC.

This chain joins TRBV6-2 or TRBV6-3 and TRBJ2-2; 11 bases are a match to TRBD2. In germline, CDR1 is MNHEY, CDR2 SVGEGT. With 0 bases clipped from V and 4 bases from J, the junction kept 7 bases outside the gene matches. This CDR3 has 18 residues. The CDR3 sequence: CASSYSLAGGSSTGELFF. CDR3 bases: TGTGCCAGCAGTTACTCCCTAGCGGGGGGCTCTTCCACCGGGGAGCTGTTTTTT.

This chain links TRBV6-1 with TRBJ2-1; perhaps TRBD1 as D (6 bases). Trimming removed 3 bases from V and 7 bases from J, with 19 bases in between. From germline, CDR1 is MNHNS and CDR2 SASEGT. This CDR3 has 16 amino acids. The CDR3 protein is CASSDRTTGWWNEQFF. The CDR3 bases are TGTGCCAGCAGTGATCGGACGACAGGTTGGTGGAATGAGCAGTTCTTC.

Concerning this clonotype: One junction end disagrees with the germline gene, perhaps due to a read error. The rearrangement uses TRBV7-7 and TRBJ1-1; D is possibly TRBD1 (6 bases). The CDR3 covers 15 residues. From germline, CDR1 is SSHAT and CDR2 FNYEAQ (reference sequence). CDR3 sequence reads: CASSPLEGGGTEAFF. The DNA of the CDR3 is TGTGCTAGCAGCCCCTTGGAAGGGGGAGGGACTGAAGCTTTCTTT. The full variable domain, completed using reference TRBV7-7 and TRBJ1-1, is GAGVSQSPRYKVTKRGQDVTLRCDPISSHATLYWYQQALGQGPEFLTYFNYEAQPDKSGLPSDRFSAERPEGSISTLTIQRTEQRDSAMYRCASSPLEGGGTEAFFGQGTRLTVV.

This clonotype was observed a few times. The chain joins TRBV7-9 to TRBJ2-3; D not certain. The germline V gene has CDR1 SEHNR and CDR2 FQNEAQ (reference sequence). The V and J ends lost 5 bases and 4 bases respectively, with 13 bases between them. The CDR3 contains 14 residues. CDR3 sequence reads: CASSLGNDPDTQYF. The CDR3 bases are TGTGCCAGCAGCCTCGGAAACGACCCAGATACGCAGTATTTT.

This chain joins TRBV14 and TRBJ1-2; tentatively, D is TRBD1 (6 bases). The germline V and J ends were trimmed by 6 bases and 8 bases, with 16 bases remaining between them. CDR3 length equals 13 residues. Germline-derived CDR1 and CDR2 are SGHDN and FVKESK. CDR3 sequence: CASSLDRTLGYTF. The DNA for the CDR3 is TGTGCCAGCAGTCTCGACAGGACGTTGGGCTACACCTTC. The whole variable domain, filled in from reference TRBV14 and TRBJ1-2, reads EAGVTQFPSHSVIEKGQTVTLRCDPISGHDNLYWYRRVMGKEIKFLLHFVKESKQDESGMPNNRFLAERTGGTYSTLKVQPAELEDSGVYFCASSLDRTLGYTFGSGTRLTVV.

V gene TRBV11-1 combines with J gene TRBJ2-1; 11 bases are a match to TRBD2. From germline, CDR1 is SGHAT and CDR2 FQDESV (reference sequence). V was clipped by 5 bases and J by 7 bases; unmatched bases: 7. CDR3 length equals 15 residues. The CDR3, as DNA: TGTGCCAGCAGCCTCCCTAGGACTAGCGGGAATGAGCAGTTCTTC. Translation: CASSLPRTSGNEQFF. The whole variable domain, filled in from reference TRBV11-1 and TRBJ2-1, reads EAEVAQSPRYKITEKSQAVAFWCDPISGHATLYWYRQILGQGPELLVQFQDESVVDDSQLPKDRFSAERLKGVDSTLKIQPAELGDSAMYLCASSLPRTSGNEQFFGPGTRLTVL.

This rearrangement joins TRBV11-2 to TRBJ2-5; 9 nucleotides match TRBD2. The CDR3 spans 18 residues. V was clipped by 1 base and J by 4 bases; unmatched bases: 13. Per germline, CDR1 SGHAT and CDR2 FQNNGV. The CDR3 loop is CASSLGMRLAGDGETQYF. CDR3 sequence (DNA): TGTGCCAGCAGCTTAGGAATGAGATTAGCGGGGGACGGAGAGACCCAGTACTTC.